The 26 T cell receptor beta chains below all came from one sample that was sequenced in a study of cytomegalovirus exposure and HLA in healthy donors. The PCR was carried out with 60 Vbeta primers and 13 Jbeta primers. Measured with immunoSEQ multiplex PCR; TCRdb has only the in-frame clones, and not every one. The sample gives roughly 100,000 clones, about four fifths of which show up once; around 3.2% is in the top ten. Sequencing input: PBMCs. The receptors come from a woman in her forties in good health and CMV-seronegative.

This rearrangement joins TRBV28 to TRBJ1-5; TRBD1 matches 12 bases. The CDR3 extends over 18 amino acids. Germline assignment: CDR1 MDHEN and CDR2 SYDVKM. Unmatched junction bases numbered 12, after V lost 6 bases and J lost 3 bases. The CDR3 nucleotides are TGTGCCAGCAGGTCCCGGGGACAGGGGGCTAGGTACAATCAGCCCCAGCATTTT. It translates to CASRSRGQGARYNQPQHF.

V gene TRBV5-4 combines with J gene TRBJ1-2, with a weak D call TRBD1 (5 bases). V was shortened by 1 base and J by 4 bases, with 11 bases between the two germline ends. Looked up from germline, CDR1 is SGHNT and CDR2 is YYREEE (reference sequence). This CDR3 spans 14 amino acids. The CDR3 DNA reads as TGTGCCAGCAGCTTGAGCCAGGGATTCTATGGCTACACCTTC. Translation gives CASSLSQGFYGYTF. Filled out from reference TRBV5-4 and TRBJ1-2, the complete variable domain reads ETGVTQSPTHLIKTRGQQVTLRCSSQSGHNTVSWYQQALGQGPQFIFQYYREEENGRGNFPPRFSGLQFPNYSSELNVNALELDDSALYLCASSLSQGFYGYTFGSGTRLTVV.

The chain is built from TRBV5-1 and TRBJ2-7; no reliable D call. V was cut by 3 bases and J by 4 bases, with 5 bases left in between. Germline loops: CDR1 SGHRS, CDR2 YFSETQ. This CDR3 has 11 amino acids. CDR3 bases: TGCGCCAGCAGCTCGAGTTACGAGCAGTACTTC. Amino acid sequence: CASSSSYEQYF.

This chain connects TRBV10-2 to TRBJ2-3, with D possibly being TRBD2 (5 bases). The V gene lost 0 bases and the J gene lost 1 base, with 11 bases spanning the gap. CDR1 is WSHSY, CDR2 SAAADI, per germline. The CDR3 totals 16 residues. The CDR3 DNA sequence: TGCGCCAGCAGTGAGTCGAAGGGAGTGGGCACAGATACGCAGTATTTT. Translation gives CASSESKGVGTDTQYF.

V is TRBV7-8 and J is TRBJ2-7; 8 bases agree with TRBD1. Trimming took 1 base from V and 4 from J; bases not matched to a gene: 0. The CDR3 contains 13 residues. From germline, CDR1 is SGHVS and CDR2 FQNEAQ. CDR3 DNA sequence: TGTGCCAGCAGCTTAGGGACAGGGTACGAGCAGTACTTC. Translating gives CASSLGTGYEQYF.

V usage is TRBV5-1 and J usage is TRBJ2-5, with 11 nucleotides matching TRBD1. The CDR3 loop spans 15 amino acids. The germline gives CDR1 SGHRS, CDR2 YFSETQ. The V gene end was trimmed by 4 bases and the J gene end by 3 bases; junction bases not matched to a gene: 5. The CDR3 protein is CASSLGQGAEETQYF. The CDR3 coding sequence is TGCGCCAGCAGCCTAGGACAGGGGGCAGAAGAGACCCAGTACTTC.

This clone was detected a few times. The genes are TRBV6-1 and TRBJ1-2, with D possibly matching TRBD1 (6 bases). The CDR3 contains 14 residues. The ends were cut back, 6 bases at V and 0 bases at J, with 11 bases in the middle. Germline assignment: CDR1 MNHNS and CDR2 SASEGT. CDR3 sequence (DNA): TGTGCCAGCAGGACGGGACACACTAACTATGGCTACACCTTC. Amino acids: CASRTGHTNYGYTF.

The V and J genes are TRBV19 and TRBJ1-3; tentative D call: TRBD1 (6 bases). The V end was cut by 3 bases, the J end by 8 bases, with 20 bases between. The germline V gene encodes CDR1 LNHDA and CDR2 SQIVND (reference sequence). The CDR3 is 16 residues long. The DNA for the CDR3 is TGTGCCAGTAGTATGAATTCGCCCGGGACAAGAGACACCATATATTTT. It translates to CASSMNSPGTRDTIYF.

This clone appeared a single time. The rearrangement uses TRBV28 and TRBJ1-1; D unresolved. Trimming pared 1 base from V and 1 base from J, leaving 10 bases between. Germline V lookup: CDR1 MDHEN, CDR2 SYDVKM. The length of the CDR3 is 15 residues. CDR3 residues: CASSLSGSANTEAFF. The CDR3 DNA reads TGTGCCAGCAGTTTATCGGGGTCCGCGAACACTGAAGCTTTCTTT.

The chain combines TRBV5-1 with TRBJ2-7, with 9 bases matching TRBD2. Germline V CDR1 and CDR2: SGHRS, YFSETQ. J gave up 3 bases and V 6 bases, and 10 bases lay outside the gene matches. CDR3 length: 15 residues. The DNA for the CDR3 is TGCGCCAGCAATCAGTATAGCGGGAGTATCTACGAGCAGTACTTC. This encodes CASNQYSGSIYEQYF.

The chain has TRBV19 and TRBJ1-5; weak D call: TRBD1 (6 bases). Trimming removed 4 bases at V and 3 bases at J, with 13 bases between. Germline loops: CDR1 LNHDA, CDR2 SQIVND (reference sequence). This CDR3 is built from 15 residues. The CDR3 loop reads CASSSRGGLNQPQHF. Here the CDR3 DNA reads TGTGCCAGTAGTAGCCGGGGGGGGCTCAATCAGCCCCAGCATTTT.

This clone was counted once. The V and J genes are TRBV28 and TRBJ1-2; D might be TRBD1 (5 bases). CDR3 length equals 12 residues. The V gene lost 7 bases and the J gene lost 6 bases, with 12 bases spanning the gap. Looked up from germline, CDR1 is MDHEN and CDR2 is SYDVKM. The CDR3 loop reads CASTDSYDGYTF. In nucleotides, the CDR3 is TGTGCCAGCACAGACAGCTACGATGGCTACACCTTC.

The chain employs TRBV7-2 and TRBJ2-1; 7 bases match TRBD2. CDR1 is SGHTA, CDR2 FQGNSA, per germline. This CDR3 comprises 13 residues. Unmatched junction bases numbered 12, after V lost 4 bases and J lost 15 bases. The CDR3 DNA follows: TGTGCCAGCAGCTCCAGGGACTATGCGGTGCCGTTCTTC. This gives the protein CASSSRDYAVPFF.

The chain employs TRBV5-1 and TRBJ2-1; weak D call: TRBD2 (6 bases). The CDR3 has 16 amino acids. The V end was cut by 2 bases, the J end by 6 bases, with 18 bases between. Germline V gene lookup returns CDR1 SGHRS and CDR2 YFSETQ. As DNA, the CDR3 is TGCGCCAGCAGCTTCGACGGGAGACCCCTGGCCAATGAGCAGTTCTTC. Its translation: CASSFDGRPLANEQFF.

The V gene is TRBV5-1, the J gene TRBJ2-1; 9 bases are shared with TRBD2. The CDR3 has 17 amino acids. Germline loops: CDR1 SGHRS, CDR2 YFSETQ. V lost 4 bases and J lost 0; bases outside the gene matches: 8. In nucleotides, the CDR3 is TGCGCCAGCAGCCCTTCCTCTAGCGGGATCTCCTACAATGAGCAGTTCTTC. Its translation: CASSPSSSGISYNEQFF.

This rearrangement joins TRBV27 to TRBJ2-7, with TRBD1 matching over 12 bases. The germline gives CDR1 MNHEY, CDR2 SMNVEV (reference sequence). V was clipped by 6 bases and J by 7 bases; unmatched bases: 7. There are 14 residues in the CDR3. The CDR3 coding sequence is TGTGCCAGCAGCTCGGGACAGGGGGCGGTTGAGCAGTACTTC. Its translation is CASSSGQGAVEQYF.

This clone appeared a few times. The chain links TRBV27 to TRBJ1-1, with 8 bases aligning to TRBD1. The V segment lost 5 bases and the J segment 11 bases; nucleotides outside the gene matches: 22. Germline-derived CDR1 and CDR2 are MNHEY and SMNVEV (reference sequence). There are 17 residues in the CDR3. DNA for the CDR3: TGTGCCAGCAGTAGACCACCAACCGGGACAGGTACGAAGGAGGCTTTCTTT. It yields the protein CASSRPPTGTGTKEAFF.

The chain uses TRBV28 and TRBJ1-2; no firm D call. Germline CDR1 reads MDHEN; CDR2 reads SYDVKM. There are 13 residues in the CDR3. Trimming cost V 6 bases and J 8 bases, with 16 bases left between them. The CDR3 nucleotides read TGTGCCAGCAGAAGACCCGGGATGGAAGGCTACACCTTC. It is translated as CASRRPGMEGYTF.

V usage is TRBV9 and J usage is TRBJ2-7; D ambiguous. Germline CDR1 and CDR2: SGDLS and YYNGEE. This CDR3 is 13 amino acids long. With 0 bases removed from V and 6 bases from J, the gap between germline ends came to 10 bases. DNA of the CDR3: TGTGCCAGCAGCGTAGCTTCTAGTAGCGAGCAGTACTTC. It is translated as CASSVASSSEQYF.

This clone has more than one count but fewer than ten. This chain joins TRBV4-2 and TRBJ1-3; D unclear. V dropped 0 bases and J dropped 8 bases, with 17 bases sitting between them. The length of the CDR3 is 16 residues. In germline, CDR1 is LGHNA, CDR2 YNFKEQ. The chain's CDR3 is CASSQDSQAWEDTIYF. The DNA for the CDR3 is TGTGCCAGCAGCCAAGATTCGCAGGCCTGGGAGGACACCATATATTTT.

This clone has only a few counts. The V call is TRBV6-1, the J call TRBJ2-3; 7 nucleotides line up with TRBD2. The CDR3 runs to 16 residues. The V and J ends lost 1 base and 6 bases, in that order; junction bases with no gene match: 10. Germline V gene lookup returns CDR1 MNHNS and CDR2 SASEGT. The CDR3 region is CASSEVWGRAGDTQYF. The CDR3 nucleotides are TGTGCCAGCAGTGAAGTTTGGGGGAGGGCGGGGGATACGCAGTATTTT.

V gene TRBV10-3 combines with J gene TRBJ2-2, with 10 bases matching TRBD1. This CDR3 has 18 residues. V lost 2 bases and J lost 3; bases outside the gene matches: 9. Germline values: CDR1 ENHRY, CDR2 SYGVKD. CDR3 nucleotide sequence: TGTGCCATCAGTGAGGAATTTGGGACAGGGGTCGACACCGGGGAGCTGTTTTTT. Translation gives CAISEEFGTGVDTGELFF.

The rearrangement links TRBV2 to TRBJ2-5; a possible D gene is TRBD1 (6 bases). Trimming removed 8 bases from V and 7 bases from J, with 11 bases in between. Looked up from germline, CDR1 is SNHLY and CDR2 is FYNNEI. CDR3 length: 11 amino acids. CDR3 in amino acids: CASQGLGTQYF. CDR3 bases: TGTGCCAGCCAGGGGCTGGGGACCCAGTACTTC.

The chain combines TRBV5-6 with TRBJ1-3; D not certain. Germline lookup yields CDR1 SGHDT and CDR2 YYEEEE. The CDR3 is 14 residues long. V lost 4 bases and J 0 bases, leaving 8 bases between the germline ends. CDR3 nucleotides: TGTGCCAGCAGCCAGTTCGTCTCTGGAAACACCATATATTTT. This encodes CASSQFVSGNTIYF.

Only one count was recorded for this clone. The V and J genes are TRBV29-1 and TRBJ1-2; 8 nucleotides match TRBD1. With V trimmed by 6 bases and J by 6 bases, 6 bases remained unmatched. Germline V gene lookup returns CDR1 SQVTM and CDR2 ANQGSEA. The CDR3 covers 12 residues. CDR3 sequence: CSVLGQEDGYTF. The CDR3 DNA reads as TGCAGCGTGTTGGGACAGGAGGATGGCTACACCTTC.

The chain carries TRBV11-2 and TRBJ1-1; the D is unclear. V was pared by 0 bases and J by 1 base, with 9 bases between. The CDR3 length is 15 residues. Per the germline V gene, CDR1 is SGHAT and CDR2 is FQNNGV. This chain's CDR3 is CASSLDLVRNTEAFF. CDR3 DNA: TGTGCCAGCAGCTTAGATCTGGTCAGGAACACTGAAGCTTTCTTT.